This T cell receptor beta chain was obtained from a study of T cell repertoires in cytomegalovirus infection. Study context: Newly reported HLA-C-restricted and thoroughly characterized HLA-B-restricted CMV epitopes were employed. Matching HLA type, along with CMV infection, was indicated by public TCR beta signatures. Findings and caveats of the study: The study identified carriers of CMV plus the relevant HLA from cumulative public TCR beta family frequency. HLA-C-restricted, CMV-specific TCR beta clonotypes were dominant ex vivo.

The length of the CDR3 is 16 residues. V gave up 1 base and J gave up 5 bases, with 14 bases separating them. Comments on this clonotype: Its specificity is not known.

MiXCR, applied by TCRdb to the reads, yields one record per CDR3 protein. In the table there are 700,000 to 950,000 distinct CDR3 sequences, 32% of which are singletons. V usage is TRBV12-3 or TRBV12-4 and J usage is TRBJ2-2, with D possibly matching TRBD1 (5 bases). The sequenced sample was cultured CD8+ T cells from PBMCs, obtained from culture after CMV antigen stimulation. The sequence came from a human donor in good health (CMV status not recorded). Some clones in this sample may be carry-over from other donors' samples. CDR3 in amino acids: CASSLVPRAETGELFF. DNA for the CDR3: TGTGCCAGCAGTTTAGTGCCCAGGGCTGAAACCGGGGAGCTGTTTTTT.